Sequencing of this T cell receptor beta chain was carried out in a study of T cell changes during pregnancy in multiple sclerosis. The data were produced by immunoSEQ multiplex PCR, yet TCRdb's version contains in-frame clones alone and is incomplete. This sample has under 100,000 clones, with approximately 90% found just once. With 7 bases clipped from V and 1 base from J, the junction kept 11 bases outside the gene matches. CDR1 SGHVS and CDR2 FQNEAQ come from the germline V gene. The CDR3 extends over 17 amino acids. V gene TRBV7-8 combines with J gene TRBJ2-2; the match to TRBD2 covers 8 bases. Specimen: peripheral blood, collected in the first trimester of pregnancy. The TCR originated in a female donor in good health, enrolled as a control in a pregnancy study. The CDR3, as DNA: TGTGCCAGCACCGGTAGGAGCGGGGGACAGAACACCGGGGAGCTGTTTTTT. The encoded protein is CASTGRSGGQNTGELFF.